This is a list of T cell receptor beta chains from one sample in a study of T cell clonotyping in hematopoietic cell transplantation. Sequenced by immunoSEQ multiplex PCR; TCRdb stores in-frame clones only, minus some. The sample has about 8,900 clones; roughly 93% are singletons. The source material was PBMCs, sampled 100 days after allogeneic stem cell transplant. These receptors all come from a male patient aged 50 to 59 who had an allogeneic stem cell transplant from a related donor, so T cells may come from the graft donor. Some clones in this sample may be carry-over from other donors' samples. The CDR3 runs from the conserved cysteine through the conserved F or W.

V,J,CDR3
TRBV6-5,TRBJ2-1,CATGSGSYNEQFF
TRBV19,TRBJ2-7,CASSTPYEQYF
TRBV7-2,TRBJ1-3,CASSIGTGGSGNTIYF
TRBV5-6,TRBJ2-2,CASSLGGPGELFF
TRBV7-3,TRBJ2-5,CASSETGGRETQYF
TRBV4-1,TRBJ2-2,CASRLSPGASTGELFF
TRBV6-6,TRBJ2-1,CASSSRDRNNEQFF
TRBV13,TRBJ2-7,CASSMTGRDERSYEQYF
TRBV5-1,TRBJ2-2,CASSKDRTNTGELFF
TRBV29-1,TRBJ2-1,CSVARPVAGQFF
TRBV10-2,TRBJ2-7,CASSKPGQGSEQYF
TRBV7-2,TRBJ2-7,CASSVTSGSSSYEQYF
TRBV2,TRBJ1-5,CASSVGTGDLSNQPQHF
TRBV7-2,TRBJ2-1,CASSTGTGGREQFF
TRBV6-5,TRBJ2-1,CASSPTGTDNEQFF
TRBV27,TRBJ2-2,CASSSRPADTGELFF
TRBV5-1,TRBJ2-2,CASSFGGPNTGELFF
TRBV9,TRBJ1-1,CASSVAQASTEAFF
TRBV5-1,TRBJ2-5,CASRLLPNQETQYF
TRBV9,TRBJ2-3,CASSGGGTLYTDTQYF
TRBV4-2,TRBJ2-2,CASSEDGTDPNTGELFF
TRBV28,TRBJ2-1,CASSRTESSYNEQFF
TRBV19,TRBJ1-6,CASSIGQGVHF
TRBV13,TRBJ1-6,CASSLRDRNNSPLHF
TRBV15,TRBJ1-2,CATSRPTTTGNGYTF
TRBV15,TRBJ2-3,CATSRDPRYTDTQYF
TRBV19,TRBJ2-7,CASSDSGQTAYEQYF
TRBV6-5,TRBJ1-5,CASRTGDNQPQHF
TRBV28,TRBJ2-7,CAIQPTSSYEQYF